The rows below give T cell receptor beta chains drawn from one sample of a study of a mutant IDH1 vaccine in newly diagnosed glioma. Antigens for these TCRs are unknown. Clones were sequenced by immunoSEQ multiplex PCR, and TCRdb holds only the in-frame ones, with some missing. The sample contains roughly 74,000 clones, more than 80% of which appear only once. The input for sequencing was PBMCs, taken from a glioma patient whose treatment included an IDH1 peptide vaccine. These receptors were obtained from a woman in her fifties or sixties with glioma. The CDR3 runs from the conserved cysteine through the conserved F or W. D genes are given only for firm matches. Size tells how often a clone was seen (once, few, many) or the class of an expanded clone, and some rows leave it out.

clone_size,d_call,v_call,j_call,cdr3_aa,cdr3_nt
.,TRBD1,TRBV2,TRBJ1-5,CASRGTASNQPQHF,TGTGCCAGCAGGGGGACAGCTAGCAATCAGCCCCAGCATTTT
.,.,TRBV9,TRBJ2-7,CASSVEPQDSYEQYF,TGTGCCAGCAGCGTAGAGCCCCAGGACTCCTACGAGCAGTACTTC
.,TRBD1,TRBV7-6,TRBJ2-7,CASSSRDRGGEQYF,TGTGCCAGCAGTTCCCGGGACAGGGGTGGAGAGCAGTACTTC
.,.,TRBV11-2,TRBJ2-2,CASSLDSVGGLGTGELFF,TGTGCCAGCAGCTTAGATTCGGTGGGGGGATTGGGCACCGGGGAGCTGTTTTTT
.,TRBD1,TRBV5-6,TRBJ1-2,CASSLTGAYNYGYTF,TGTGCCAGCAGCTTGACAGGGGCCTATAACTATGGCTACACCTTC
.,.,TRBV27,TRBJ2-3,CASSLGRRTDTQYF,TGTGCCAGCAGTTTAGGTAGGCGCACAGATACGCAGTATTTT
.,TRBD1,TRBV29-1,TRBJ1-5,CSVARDRGANQPQHF,TGCAGCGTTGCCCGGGACAGGGGGGCGAATCAGCCCCAGCATTTT
.,.,TRBV6-5,TRBJ1-2,CASSSQDYGYTF,TGTGCCAGCAGTAGCCAGGACTATGGCTACACCTTC
.,.,TRBV21-1,TRBJ1-5,CASSPWEGAGNQPQHF,TGTGCCAGCAGCCCTTGGGAGGGGGCGGGCAATCAGCCCCAGCATTTT
.,TRBD1,TRBV7-8,TRBJ2-7,CASSLAGTGNSYEQYF,TGTGCCAGCAGCTTGGCCGGGACAGGAAACTCCTACGAGCAGTACTTC
few,.,TRBV6-5,TRBJ2-6,CAVAGYSGANVLTF,TGTGCCGTCGCCGGTTACTCTGGGGCCAACGTCCTGACTTTC
once,.,TRBV28,TRBJ2-7,CASSLGGSPSYEQYF,TGTGCCAGCAGTTTGGGGGGCTCCCCCTCCTACGAGCAGTACTTC
.,TRBD2,TRBV6-5,TRBJ2-1,CASSYSGLALFEQFF,TGTGCCAGCAGTTACTCGGGACTAGCCCTTTTCGAGCAGTTCTTC
medium-sized,.,TRBV27,TRBJ1-5,CASSFTGFGNQPQHF,TGTGCCAGCAGTTTCACAGGGTTTGGCAATCAGCCCCAGCATTTT
once,TRBD2,TRBV5-4,TRBJ2-2,CASSLEGLAGVGGELFF,TGTGCCAGCAGCTTGGAAGGGCTAGCGGGAGTTGGCGGGGAGCTGTTTTTT
.,.,TRBV7-3,TRBJ2-5,CASSSGVGETQYF,TGTGCCAGCAGCTCAGGGGTGGGGGAGACCCAGTACTTC
.,TRBD2,TRBV27,TRBJ2-7,CASSSGLAGVHEQYF,TGTGCCAGCAGTTCCGGACTAGCGGGAGTCCACGAGCAGTACTTC
.,.,TRBV19,TRBJ2-5,CASSIGRLERGTQYF,TGTGCCAGTAGTATTGGGAGACTAGAAAGGGGGACCCAGTACTTC
.,TRBD1,TRBV5-1,TRBJ2-5,CASSLPGQGREETQYF,TGCGCCAGCAGCTTACCGGGACAGGGAAGGGAAGAGACCCAGTACTTC
few,TRBD2,TRBV6-8,TRBJ2-6,CASSHNGRDGNVLTF,TGTGCCAGCAGTCACAACGGGAGGGACGGCAACGTCCTGACTTTC
.,.,TRBV5-1,TRBJ1-6,CASSLGVTSGSPLHF,TGCGCCAGCAGCTTGGGAGTCACCTCGGGTTCACCCCTCCACTTT
.,TRBD2,TRBV20-1,TRBJ2-5,CSATGGETQYF,TGCAGTGCTACCGGGGGGGAGACCCAGTACTTC
.,TRBD2,TRBV10-3,TRBJ2-1,CAISESMTSGPYNEQFF,TGTGCCATCAGTGAGTCGATGACTAGCGGCCCCTACAATGAGCAGTTCTTC
.,TRBD1,TRBV5-4,TRBJ2-7,CASSSGTGPYEQYF,TGTGCCAGCAGCTCGGGGACAGGACCTTACGAGCAGTACTTC